These 21 T cell receptor beta chains came from one sample sequenced in a study of T cells after yellow fever vaccination. TCRdb fed the 5' RACE reads into MiXCR, producing one record per CDR3 protein. The sample carries under 200,000 distinct CDR3 sequences, about 7% recorded once. Sequenced material: CD4+ T cells sorted from PBMCs, taken less than 6 days after the first yellow fever vaccination. The source of these receptors is a man younger than 30 who received the YFV17D yellow fever vaccine.

In this sample, this clonotype turned up many times. This chain connects TRBV28 to TRBJ2-3; 7 bases are shared with TRBD2. Trimming cost V 6 bases and J 1 base; bases outside gene matches: 7. From germline, CDR1 is MDHEN and CDR2 SYDVKM. The CDR3 has 15 residues. CDR3 residues: CASSPAGVGTDTQYF. In DNA, the CDR3 is TGTGCCAGCAGCCCCGCGGGGGTGGGCACAGATACGCAGTATTTT.

This clonotype was seen a few times. The chain employs TRBV7-2 and TRBJ2-7; no reliable D call. V was pared by 1 base and J by 0 bases, with 10 bases between. Germline V gene sequence: CDR1 SGHTA, CDR2 FQGNSA. There are 15 residues in the CDR3. The CDR3 sequence is CASSLEPQSSYEQYF. CDR3 sequence (DNA): TGTGCCAGCAGCTTAGAACCACAGTCCTCCTACGAGCAGTACTTC.

There are many counts of this clonotype. The rearrangement uses TRBV7-9 and TRBJ1-6, with TRBD1 identical over 7 bases. Germline V gene sequence: CDR1 SEHNR, CDR2 FQNEAQ (reference sequence). This CDR3 spans 17 amino acids. The V and J ends lost 5 bases and 0 bases, in that order; junction bases with no gene match: 7. The CDR3 region is CASSILQGSSYNSPLHF. For the CDR3, the DNA is TGTGCCAGCAGCATCTTACAGGGGAGCTCCTATAATTCACCCCTCCACTTT.

At least ten counts were recorded for this clonotype. The gene calls are TRBV5-4 and TRBJ2-7, with 7 bases lining up with TRBD1. The CDR3 loop spans 16 amino acids. Germline V gene lookup returns CDR1 SGHNT and CDR2 YYREEE (reference sequence). V shed 0 bases, J shed 3 bases, and the junction held 9 bases outside the gene matches. The CDR3 coding sequence is TGTGCCAGCAGCTTGGCCGCGGACAGGCGAGACTACGAGCAGTACTTC. This encodes CASSLAADRRDYEQYF.

Only a few counts were recorded for this clonotype. The V call is TRBV10-2, the J call TRBJ1-5; 8 bases line up with TRBD1. From germline, CDR1 is WSHSY and CDR2 SAAADI. This CDR3 region has 15 residues. V was pared by 8 bases and J by 1 base, with 7 bases of the junction left unmatched. CDR3 in amino acids: CASRGDRGSNQPQHF. DNA of the CDR3: TGCGCCAGCCGTGGTGACAGGGGAAGCAATCAGCCCCAGCATTTT.

This clonotype was recorded many times. The rearrangement joins TRBV11-2 to TRBJ2-3; TRBD2 aligns across 9 bases. Germline V CDR1 and CDR2: SGHAT, FQNNGV. The V gene end was trimmed by 2 bases and the J gene end by 5 bases; junction bases not matched to a gene: 5. There are 15 residues in the CDR3. CDR3 loop: CASSLRRGGRDTQYF. The CDR3 DNA follows: TGTGCCAGCAGCTTAAGGCGGGGGGGCCGAGATACGCAGTATTTT.

The chain carries TRBV4-2 and TRBJ2-1, with TRBD2 identical over 9 bases. Germline V gene lookup returns CDR1 LGHNA and CDR2 YNFKEQ. Trimming at V came to 0 bases and at J to 8 bases, leaving 8 bases not matched to a gene. CDR3 length equals 16 residues. The CDR3 here is CASSQELAGGFDEQFF. For the CDR3, the DNA is TGTGCCAGCAGCCAAGAGTTGGCGGGGGGGTTCGATGAGCAGTTCTTC.

In its sample, this clonotype was seen a few times. V gene TRBV5-4 combines with J gene TRBJ2-7; perhaps D is TRBD1 or TRBD2 (5 bases each). Germline V gives CDR1 SGHNT, CDR2 YYREEE (reference sequence). The CDR3 is 13 residues long. V dropped 5 bases and J dropped 7 bases, with 16 bases sitting between them. CDR3 sequence: CASRLTRDGEQYV. Written as DNA, the CDR3 is TGTGCCAGCAGACTGACCCGGGACGGGGAGCAGTACGTC.

This clonotype occurred many times. The rearrangement links TRBV5-1 to TRBJ2-1; D is tentatively TRBD1 or TRBD2 (5 bases each). Trimming took off 3 bases at V and 4 bases at J, with 5 bases between the two ends. Germline values: CDR1 SGHRS, CDR2 YFSETQ. The CDR3 loop spans 12 amino acids. The CDR3 region has the DNA TGCGCCAGCAGCTGGGGGTACAATGAGCAGTTCTTC. It codes for CASSWGYNEQFF.

V is TRBV5-4 and J is TRBJ2-5; 7 bases are a match to TRBD1. The trim removed 4 bases at V and 5 bases at J, leaving 8 bases unmatched. The CDR3 is 14 residues long. CDR1 is SGHNT, CDR2 YYREEE, per germline (reference sequence). CDR3 sequence reads: CASSPTGAQETQYF. In DNA, the CDR3 is TGTGCCAGCAGCCCCACAGGGGCTCAGGAGACCCAGTACTTC.

This clonotype has more than one count but fewer than ten. At one boundary the junction diverges from the germline segment, which might be a read error. J is TRBJ2-1 and V is TRBV7-7, with TRBD2 identical over 11 bases. The CDR3 consists of 15 residues. Germline V gives CDR1 SSHAT, CDR2 FNYEAQ (reference sequence). The CDR3, as DNA: TGTGCTAGCAGCTTAGAGGCTAGCGGGGGGAGTGAGCAGTTCTTC. Its translation: CASSLEASGGSEQFF.

V is TRBV18 and J is TRBJ1-1; a possible D gene is TRBD1 (5 bases). This CDR3 is 14 amino acids long. Germline CDR1 reads KGHSH; CDR2 reads LQKENI. V was clipped by 2 bases and J by 1 base, with 8 bases between them. CDR3 amino acids: CASSPITGNTEAFF. The CDR3 DNA sequence: TGTGCCAGCTCACCAATAACAGGGAACACTGAAGCTTTCTTT.

This clonotype was counted ten times or more. The chain joins TRBV24-1 to TRBJ2-5; 7 bases match TRBD1. This CDR3 is 17 amino acids long. Germline CDR1 and CDR2: KGHDR and SFDVKD. J lost 0 bases, V lost 3 bases, and 9 bases had no gene match. CDR3 DNA: TGTGCCACCAGTGATAAAGGGGGCCGGAACAACCAAGAGACCCAGTACTTC. This codes for CATSDKGGRNNQETQYF.

This clonotype occurred a few times. The rearrangement joins TRBV9 to TRBJ2-5, with TRBD1 as a possible D gene (6 bases). The CDR3 is 15 residues long. The germline V and J ends were trimmed by 2 bases and 4 bases, with 15 bases remaining between them. In germline, CDR1 is SGDLS, CDR2 YYNGEE. The chain's CDR3 is CASSVGLRGGETQYF. Here the CDR3 DNA reads TGTGCCAGCAGCGTGGGGCTCAGAGGGGGAGAGACCCAGTACTTC.

The chain combines TRBV7-2 with TRBJ2-7; TRBD1 matches 7 bases. The ends lost 6 bases at V and 3 bases at J; junction bases unmatched: 5. The germline V gene encodes CDR1 SGHTA and CDR2 FQGNSA. This CDR3 contains 13 residues. CDR3 region: CASSRNRGYEQYF. CDR3 sequence (DNA): TGTGCCAGCAGTCGTAACAGGGGCTACGAGCAGTACTTC. Full variable domain (missing parts from reference TRBV7-2 and TRBJ2-7): GAGVSQSPSNKVTEKGKDVELRCDPISGHTALYWYRQSLGQGLEFLIYFQGNSAPDKSGLPSDRFSAERTGGSVSTLTIQRTQQEDSAVYLCASSRNRGYEQYFGPGTRLTVT.

This clonotype occurred many times. The chain has TRBV20-1 and TRBJ1-5; tentatively, D is TRBD1 (5 bases). Trimming took 3 bases from V and 2 from J, leaving 11 bases between them. Germline loops: CDR1 DFQATT, CDR2 SNEGSKA (reference sequence). This CDR3 contains 14 residues. In DNA form, the CDR3 reads TGCAGTGCTAGGGTCCAGGGTGGCAATCAGCCCCAGCATTTT. Translated: CSARVQGGNQPQHF.

This sequence joins TRBV4-1 and TRBJ2-4; a weak D match, TRBD1 (5 bases). Trimming took off 5 bases at V and 0 bases at J, with 11 bases between the two ends. Germline V gene data show CDR1 as MGHRA and CDR2 as YSYEKL. This CDR3 has 15 residues. The CDR3 loop reads CASSARVLAKNIQYF. CDR3 nucleotide sequence: TGCGCCAGCAGCGCCAGGGTTTTAGCCAAAAACATTCAGTACTTC.

This clonotype was picked up many times. In DNA form, the CDR3 reads TGTGCCAGCAGCTATTTATCGGGTTGGAACACTGAAGCTTTCTTT. Amino acids: CASSYLSGWNTEAFF. The rearrangement links TRBV7-9 to TRBJ1-1; D gene unclear. Germline V lookup: CDR1 SEHNR, CDR2 FQNEAQ (reference sequence). V was clipped by 4 bases and J by 1 base, with 13 bases between them. This CDR3 has 15 residues.

This clonotype was counted at least ten times. The chain employs TRBV5-1 and TRBJ2-2; maybe TRBD2 (6 bases). This CDR3 has 16 residues. Germline-derived CDR1 and CDR2 are SGHRS and YFSETQ. Trimming removed 0 bases from V and 5 bases from J, with 14 bases in between. CDR3 in amino acids: CASSLVPGLDTGELFF. CDR3 DNA sequence: TGCGCCAGCAGCTTGGTCCCGGGACTGGATACCGGGGAGCTGTTTTTT.

This clonotype was found many times. The chain uses TRBV6-5 and TRBJ2-7, with D perhaps TRBD1 (6 bases). The CDR3 has 15 amino acids. V shed 6 bases and J shed 0 bases, with 15 bases lying between them. Germline CDR1 MNHEY, CDR2 SVGAGI. CDR3 sequence: CASSRGTPDSYEQYF. Written as DNA, the CDR3 is TGTGCCAGCAGCCGAGGGACACCGGACTCCTACGAGCAGTACTTC.

This clonotype was recorded at least ten times. The chain employs TRBV7-3 and TRBJ2-5; tentatively, D is TRBD2 (7 bases). Trimming removed 5 bases at V and 5 bases at J, with 18 bases between. The CDR3 totals 15 residues. From germline, CDR1 is SGHTA and CDR2 FQGTGA. This chain's CDR3 is CASSPRSGGRETQYF. CDR3 nucleotides: TGTGCCAGCAGCCCGAGGTCGGGGGGCAGGGAGACCCAGTACTTC.